The T cell receptor beta chain under discussion was sequenced for a study of human T cells and chemical hapten exposure. Study summary: Alopecia universalis, totalis or areata was present in patients who were mostly female. Findings of the study overall: Once DPC sensitization occurred, TCRs above 1 in 1000 frequency showed no change.

This clonotype was seen ten or more times. Its antigen remains unknown. This CDR3 spans 18 amino acids. CDR1 is SGHRS and CDR2 is YFSETQ in the germline V gene. V was pared by 0 bases and J by 0 bases, with 8 bases of the junction left unmatched. A single record per CDR3 protein comes from TCRdb applying MiXCR to the RACE reads. The sample lists over 85,000 distinct CDR3 sequences, 11% seen once, with under 4% in the top ten. Time point denoted: pre-sensitization, week 0. Treatment described: therapeutic diphenylcyclopropenone sensitization with weekly scalp DPC. The input for sequencing was whole blood, taken in connection with sensitization to the hapten diphenylcyclopropenone (DPC). The rearrangement uses TRBV5-1 and TRBJ1-4, with 7 bases lining up with TRBD1. The receptor's source is a woman aged 60 to 75 with alopecia areata. Some clones in this sample may be carry-over from other donors' samples. Here the CDR3 DNA reads TGCGCCAGCAGCTTGGGGGGACAGCTGCACCCAACTAATGAAAAACTGTTTTTT. Its protein is CASSLGGQLHPTNEKLFF. The entire variable domain, with the rest obtained from reference TRBV5-1 and TRBJ1-4, is as follows: KAGVTQTPRYLIKTRGQQVTLSCSPISGHRSVSWYQQTPGQGLQFLFEYFSETQRNKGNFPGRFSGRQFSNSRSEMNVSTLELGDSALYLCASSLGGQLHPTNEKLFFGSGTQLSVL.